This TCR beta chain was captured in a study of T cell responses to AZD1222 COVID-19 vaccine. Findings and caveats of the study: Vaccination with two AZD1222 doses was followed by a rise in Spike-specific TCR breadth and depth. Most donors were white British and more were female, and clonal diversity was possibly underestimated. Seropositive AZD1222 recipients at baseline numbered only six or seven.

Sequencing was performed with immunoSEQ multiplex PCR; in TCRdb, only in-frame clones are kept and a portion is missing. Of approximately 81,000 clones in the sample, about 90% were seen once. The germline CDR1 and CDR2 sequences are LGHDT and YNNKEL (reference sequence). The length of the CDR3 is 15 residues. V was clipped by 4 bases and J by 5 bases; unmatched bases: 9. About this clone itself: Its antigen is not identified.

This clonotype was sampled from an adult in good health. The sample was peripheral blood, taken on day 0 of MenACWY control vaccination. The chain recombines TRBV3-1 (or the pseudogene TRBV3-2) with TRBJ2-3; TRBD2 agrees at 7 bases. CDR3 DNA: TGTGCCAGCAGCCCCGGACTAGGTGAGGTAGATACGCAGTATTTT. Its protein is CASSPGLGEVDTQYF.